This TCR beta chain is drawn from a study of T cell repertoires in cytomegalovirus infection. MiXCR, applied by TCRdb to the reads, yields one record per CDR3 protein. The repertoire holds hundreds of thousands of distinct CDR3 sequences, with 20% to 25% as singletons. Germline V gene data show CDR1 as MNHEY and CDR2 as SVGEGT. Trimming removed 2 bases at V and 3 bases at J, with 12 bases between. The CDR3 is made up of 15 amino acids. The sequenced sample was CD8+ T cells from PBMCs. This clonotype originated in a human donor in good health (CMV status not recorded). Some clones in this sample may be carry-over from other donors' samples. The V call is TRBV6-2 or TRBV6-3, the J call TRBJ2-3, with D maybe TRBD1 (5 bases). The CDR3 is CASSYTGFETDTQYF. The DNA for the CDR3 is TGTGCCAGCAGTTACACAGGATTTGAGACAGATACGCAGTATTTT.